Below are 24 T cell receptor beta chains sequenced from a single sample in a study of blood T cell repertoires in COVID-19. Produced via immunoSEQ multiplex PCR; TCRdb's table is partial and in-frame only. The repertoire holds about 180,000 clones, approximately 83% seen once, with 2.5% to 3.5% in the top ten. Sequenced material: peripheral blood. These receptors were collected from a woman aged 55 to 70 with acute or convalescent COVID-19.

The V call is TRBV6-2 or TRBV6-3, the J call TRBJ2-1; 9 bases agree with TRBD2. The CDR3 extends over 15 amino acids. Germline-derived CDR1 and CDR2 are MNHEY and SVGEGT. V gave up 3 bases and J gave up 4 bases; unmatched junction bases: 4. CDR3 region: CASSYSSGAYNEQFF. The CDR3 DNA reads as TGTGCCAGCAGTTATTCTAGCGGGGCTTACAATGAGCAGTTCTTC.

J is TRBJ2-5 and V is TRBV18, with D perhaps matching TRBD1 (6 bases). In germline, CDR1 is KGHSH, CDR2 LQKENI. Trimming removed 1 base from V and 0 bases from J, with 9 bases in between. The CDR3 covers 15 residues. In nucleotides, the CDR3 is TGTGCCAGCTCACCACTAACAGGGTACCAAGAGACCCAGTACTTC. It encodes CASSPLTGYQETQYF. Variable domain in full (rest from reference TRBV18 and TRBJ2-5): NAGVMQNPRHLVRRRGQEARLRCSPMKGHSHVYWYRQLPEEGLKFMVYLQKENIIDESGMPKERFSAEFPKEGPSILRIQQVVRGDSAAYFCASSPLTGYQETQYFGPGTRLLVL.

The rearrangement links TRBV5-5 to TRBJ2-7; D is uncertain. The CDR3 extends over 14 amino acids. Germline CDR1 reads SGHKS; CDR2 reads YYEKEE (reference sequence). V was shortened by 0 bases and J by 2 bases, with 9 bases between the two germline ends. CDR3 residues: CASSLVRLPYEQYF. CDR3 DNA sequence: TGTGCCAGCAGCTTGGTCCGGTTACCCTACGAGCAGTACTTC.

In DNA, the CDR3 is TGCGCCAGCAGCCAAGATTTGACAGGGGGTGCCTATGGCTACACCTTC. Its translation: CASSQDLTGGAYGYTF. This chain links TRBV4-3 with TRBJ1-2; TRBD1 agrees at 9 bases. CDR1 and CDR2 (germline): LGHNA, YSLEER. This CDR3 has 16 residues. J was trimmed by 4 bases and V by 0 bases; bases with no gene match: 6.

The chain is built from TRBV6-2 or TRBV6-3 and TRBJ1-5; 10 bases are shared with TRBD1. Germline values: CDR1 MNHEY, CDR2 SVGEGT. The CDR3 is made up of 16 amino acids. V shed 6 bases and J 3 bases; nucleotides not matched to a gene: 8. The CDR3 nucleotides are TGTGCCAGCAGCTTAAGGGACAGGGGTTACAATCAGCCCCAGCATTTT. Protein product: CASSLRDRGYNQPQHF.

The chain's CDR3 is CASKGTLEGNIQYF. Here the CDR3 DNA reads TGTGCCAGCAAGGGAACCTTGGAGGGAAACATTCAGTACTTC. J is TRBJ2-4 and V is TRBV2; maybe TRBD2 (6 bases). Trimming shortened V by 7 bases and J by 6 bases, and 16 bases separated the two germline ends. Germline loops: CDR1 SNHLY, CDR2 FYNNEI. This CDR3 spans 14 amino acids.

This clone was observed a handful of times. The chain combines TRBV11-2 with TRBJ1-3; D is unresolved. V lost 8 bases, J lost 2 bases, and 16 bases lay in between. Germline V gene data show CDR1 as SGHAT and CDR2 as FQNNGV. The length of the CDR3 is 15 residues. The CDR3 DNA follows: TGTGCCAGCGGGGTCGGGGAAGTTCCTGGAAACACCATATATTTT. Protein: CASGVGEVPGNTIYF. The full variable domain, completed using reference TRBV11-2 and TRBJ1-3, is EAGVAQSPRYKIIEKRQSVAFWCNPISGHATLYWYQQILGQGPKLLIQFQNNGVVDDSQLPKDRFSAERLKGVDSTLKIQPAKLEDSAVYLCASGVGEVPGNTIYFGEGSWLTVV.

The chain links TRBV3-1 (or the pseudogene TRBV3-2) to TRBJ1-3; TRBD1 agrees at 8 bases. This CDR3 region has 13 residues. J gave up 5 bases and V 8 bases, and 5 bases lay outside the gene matches. Germline V gives CDR1 LGHDT, CDR2 YNNKEL (reference sequence). The DNA of the CDR3 is TGTGCCAGCCAGGGGGCATTAAGAAACACCATATATTTT. Translating gives CASQGALRNTIYF.

This chain connects TRBV30 to TRBJ2-2; tentatively, D is TRBD1 (5 bases). Germline V gene lookup returns CDR1 GTSNPN and CDR2 SVGIG (reference sequence). Trimming removed 8 bases from V and 4 bases from J, with 8 bases in between. CDR3 length: 11 amino acids. In DNA form, the CDR3 reads TGTGCCGGTCAGGGCACCGGGGAGCTGTTTTTT. It codes for CAGQGTGELFF.

The rearrangement uses TRBV6-2 or TRBV6-3 and TRBJ2-7; 11 positions agree with TRBD2. After removal of 0 bases from V and 2 bases from J, the junction contained 6 bases not matched to a gene. Germline-derived CDR1 and CDR2 are MNHEY and SVGEGT. The CDR3 loop spans 17 amino acids. CDR3 sequence (DNA): TGTGCCAGCAGTTACTCGACCGGGACTAGCGGAACCTACGAGCAGTACTTC. Its protein product is CASSYSTGTSGTYEQYF.

V gene TRBV4-2 combines with J gene TRBJ1-1, with D maybe TRBD1 (5 bases). Trimming removed 6 bases from V and 4 bases from J, with 12 bases in between. The CDR3 is 13 residues long. Germline V CDR1 and CDR2: LGHNA, YNFKEQ. DNA for the CDR3: TGTGCCAGCAGTCTTGACAGCATCACTGAAGCTTTCTTT. Residues: CASSLDSITEAFF.

The rearrangement links TRBV5-1 to TRBJ2-3, with 7 bases that match TRBD1. This CDR3 contains 15 residues. J gave up 3 bases and V 7 bases, and 11 bases lay outside the gene matches. Germline values: CDR1 SGHRS, CDR2 YFSETQ. CDR3 bases: TGCGCCAGCTATTCCTCAGGGGGAGTGACAGATACGCAGTATTTT. This translates into CASYSSGGVTDTQYF.

This chain joins TRBV12-5 and TRBJ2-3; D is perhaps TRBD2 (7 bases). Trimming stripped 5 bases from V and 0 bases from J, with 12 bases between. The CDR3 sequence is 15 residues long. Germline V gene data show CDR1 as LGHNT and CDR2 as FRNRAP. CDR3 region: CASGGGGPSTDTQYF. Written as DNA, the CDR3 is TGTGCTAGTGGTGGGGGGGGCCCTAGCACAGATACGCAGTATTTT.

The rearrangement links TRBV9 to TRBJ1-2; D is unclear. V dropped 0 bases and J dropped 8 bases, with 14 bases sitting between them. The CDR3 contains 14 residues. Germline V gene data show CDR1 as SGDLS and CDR2 as YYNGEE. The CDR3: CASSVEVGGRGYTF. CDR3 bases: TGTGCCAGCAGCGTAGAGGTGGGTGGGCGCGGCTACACCTTC.

V gene TRBV30 combines with J gene TRBJ1-2; no firm D call. Germline assignment: CDR1 GTSNPN and CDR2 SVGIG (reference sequence). CDR3 length equals 16 residues. V was cut by 2 bases and J by 2 bases, with 18 bases left in between. The CDR3 bases are TGTGCCTGGAGTCCCCCCGGAGGACTTACCAACTATGGCTACACCTTC. This translates into CAWSPPGGLTNYGYTF.

The chain has TRBV3-1 (or the pseudogene TRBV3-2) and TRBJ2-1, with no clear D. Trimming left V 0 bases short and J 14 bases short, with 17 bases between. Germline CDR1 LGHDT, CDR2 YNNKEL (reference sequence). The CDR3 loop spans 14 amino acids. The CDR3 coding sequence is TGTGCCAGCAGCCAAGACTTCGGAATGGGCAGAGAGTTCTTC. Protein product: CASSQDFGMGREFF.

This chain connects TRBV19 to TRBJ2-7; TRBD1 aligns across 7 bases. V was clipped by 5 bases and J by 0 bases; unmatched bases: 4. The CDR3 is made up of 14 amino acids. CDR1 is LNHDA, CDR2 SQIVND, per germline (reference sequence). The CDR3 bases are TGTGCCAGTAGTCCGACAGGGAGCTCCTACGAGCAGTACTTC. It encodes CASSPTGSSYEQYF.

The chain recombines TRBV30 with TRBJ2-7; TRBD2 agrees at 16 bases. There are 16 residues in the CDR3. V gave up 5 bases and J gave up 0 bases; unmatched junction bases: 4. Germline assignment: CDR1 GTSNPN and CDR2 SVGIG (reference sequence). CDR3 bases: TGTGCCTGGTCGGGACTAGCGGGGGGGCCCTCCTACGAGCAGTACTTC. This encodes CAWSGLAGGPSYEQYF.

The chain links TRBV2 to TRBJ2-5; TRBD2 matches at 7 bases. Germline assignment: CDR1 SNHLY and CDR2 FYNNEI. CDR3 length: 17 amino acids. J lost 3 bases, V lost 3 bases, and 13 bases had no gene match. CDR3 in amino acids: CASSEWVVSSGKETQYF. CDR3 nucleotides: TGTGCCAGCAGTGAGTGGGTCGTGTCTAGCGGAAAAGAGACCCAGTACTTC.

This CDR3 reads CASSLRPAGDRTDTQYF. The CDR3 DNA is TGTGCCAGCAGCCTCCGACCAGCGGGGGACCGCACAGATACGCAGTATTTT. The chain has TRBV11-2 and TRBJ2-3; 8 nucleotides align to TRBD2. The germline V gene has CDR1 SGHAT and CDR2 FQNNGV. V gave up 5 bases and J gave up 1 base; unmatched junction bases: 11. The CDR3 has 17 residues.

The chain uses TRBV27 and TRBJ1-2, with TRBD1 as a possible D gene (5 bases). V was clipped by 6 bases and J by 7 bases, with 12 bases between them. Germline V gives CDR1 MNHEY, CDR2 SMNVEV (reference sequence). The CDR3 sequence is 12 residues long. This CDR3 reads CASRTGLSGYTF. CDR3 bases: TGTGCCAGCAGAACAGGTCTCAGTGGCTACACCTTC.

The chain joins TRBV5-1 to TRBJ1-2; 7 bases are shared with TRBD1. This CDR3 has 14 residues. CDR1 is SGHRS and CDR2 is YFSETQ in the germline V gene. V shed 5 bases, J shed 6 bases, and the junction held 10 bases outside the gene matches. CDR3 sequence (DNA): TGCGCCAGCAGTCTTTCCAGGGGGGAGGATGGCTACACCTTC. It translates to CASSLSRGEDGYTF.

The chain has TRBV6-5 and TRBJ1-2; 7 nucleotides line up with TRBD1. This CDR3 has 14 amino acids. Trimming at V came to 8 bases and at J to 8 bases, leaving 14 bases not matched to a gene. Germline V gene sequence: CDR1 MNHEY, CDR2 SVGAGI. CDR3 nucleotides: TGTGCCAGCCAGCCCACTCAGGGGGTCAGGGGCTACACCTTC. This gives the protein CASQPTQGVRGYTF.

The chain has TRBV2 and TRBJ1-4; tentative D call: TRBD1 (5 bases). This CDR3 is built from 13 residues. CDR1 and CDR2 from the germline V gene are SNHLY and FYNNEI. V was clipped by 4 bases and J by 8 bases, with 11 bases between them. CDR3 sequence: CASSAGVREKLFF. DNA for the CDR3: TGTGCCAGCAGTGCGGGGGTTCGGGAAAAACTGTTTTTT.